This T cell receptor (beta chain) derives from a study of technical replicates of blood from a handful of donors (dated by TCRdb to the late 2010s). The method behind the library was the immunoSEQ multiplex PCR assay. TCRdb took this table from immuneACCESS and kept in-frame rearrangements with V and J called. Such tables lack part of the clones; where checked against another copy, unresolved V genes explain under half of the gap, and the rest is unexplained. Across this sample there are fewer than 85,000 clones, with 90% to 98% seen only once. The ten top clones hold under 0.4% of the sample. Remarks on this clone: The antigen this receptor binds is unknown. It has no much larger one-base neighbor in the sample; base qualities were not kept.

The CDR3 contains 14 residues, cysteine and phenylalanine counted. CDR3 DNA only is kept here, 42 bases in frame from base 1. CDR1 SGHNT and CDR2 YENEEA were looked up in the germline V gene. The germline V end is reduced by 3 bases and the J end by 2 bases; junction bases left unmatched: 3. This sequence originates from a human donor in good health. Specimen: T cells isolated from PBMCs. The sequence joins TRBV11-3 to TRBJ2-7; 8 central bases correspond to TRBD1. DNA sequence: TGTGCCAGCAGCTTGGGGACAGGACCCTACGAGCAGTACTTC. It codes for CASSLGTGPYEQYF.